This T cell receptor beta chain was recorded in a study of cytomegalovirus exposure and HLA in healthy donors. Study results and limitations: Rare TCR sequences predominated, though certain public TCRs were found in many donors. It was 150 to 200 TCR beta chains that were listed as cytomegalovirus-associated.

TCRdb's copy holds only in-frame clones and misses some; the assay was immunoSEQ multiplex PCR. The repertoire holds some 240,000 clones, with around 85% as singletons. Germline V lookup: CDR1 WSHSY, CDR2 SAAADI. The V segment lost 6 bases and the J segment 4 bases; nucleotides outside the gene matches: 16. CDR3 length: 17 amino acids. Remarks on this clone: Its antigen is as yet unknown.

This TCR was recovered from a woman aged 25 to 39 in good health and CMV-seropositive. Sequencing was done on a sample of PBMCs. V is TRBV10-2 and J is TRBJ2-7; 9 bases match TRBD1. The CDR3 DNA reads as TGCGCCAGCAGCTCAAGGACAGGGGAGGGTCGGGGTTACGAGCAGTACTTC. Amino acids: CASSSRTGEGRGYEQYF.